This entry lists 20 T cell receptor beta chains sequenced from one sample in a study of spatial heterogeneity in lung cancer. Time point given: blood at routine non-recurrence follow-up after resection. TCRdb ran MiXCR on the 5' RACE reads and lists one entry per CDR3 protein. This sample carries about 94,000 distinct CDR3 sequences, roughly a fifth of them seen once, and the ten largest clones take 20% to 25%. Specimen: PBMCs, collected at follow-up. These receptor sequences come from a male donor with early-stage non-small cell lung cancer.

The table lists this clonotype with a few counts. The chain uses TRBV7-3 and TRBJ2-1, with 9 bases matching TRBD2. CDR3 length: 14 residues. Per germline, CDR1 SGHTA and CDR2 FQGTGA. With 5 bases clipped from V and 3 bases from J, the junction kept 2 bases outside the gene matches. The CDR3 loop reads CASSTSGYYNEQFF. CDR3 DNA: TGTGCCAGCAGCACTAGCGGGTACTACAATGAGCAGTTCTTC. The whole variable domain, remainder taken from reference TRBV7-3 and TRBJ2-1, is GAGVSQTPSNKVTEKGKYVELRCDPISGHTALYWYRQSLGQGPEFLIYFQGTGAADDSGLPNDRFFAVRPEGSVSTLKIQRTERGDSAVYLCASSTSGYYNEQFFGPGTRLTVL.

The chain uses TRBV6-6 and TRBJ2-5; D remains ambiguous. CDR1 and CDR2 (germline): MNHNY, SVGAGI (reference sequence). Deletions cut 6 bases from V and 1 base from J, with 15 bases between. This CDR3 region has 15 residues. This CDR3 is CASRVDNTAQETQYF. The DNA for the CDR3 is TGTGCCAGCAGAGTGGATAATACCGCCCAAGAGACCCAGTACTTC.

V is TRBV10-3 and J is TRBJ2-2; 10 bases map to TRBD1. CDR1 and CDR2 from the germline V gene are ENHRY and SYGVKD. The CDR3 sequence is 15 residues long. Germline trimming cut 6 bases from V and 4 bases from J; bases unmatched to any gene: 5. The CDR3 loop reads CAISGTGDPTGELFF. DNA of the CDR3: TGTGCCATCAGCGGGACAGGGGACCCCACCGGGGAGCTGTTTTTT.

Many counts were recorded for this clonotype. The V and J genes are TRBV3-1 and TRBJ1-5; a possible D gene is TRBD1 (6 bases). The V and J ends lost 1 base and 6 bases respectively, with 13 bases between them. CDR1 and CDR2 from the germline V gene are LGHDT and YNNKEL (reference sequence). The CDR3 runs 15 residues. As DNA, the CDR3 is TGTGCCAGCAGCCAAGGCACAGGGCGGCGTCAGCCCCAGCATTTT. As protein: CASSQGTGRRQPQHF. The entire variable domain, with the rest obtained from reference TRBV3-1 and TRBJ1-5, is as follows: DTAVSQTPKYLVTQMGNDKSIKCEQNLGHDTMYWYKQDSKKFLKIMFSYNNKELIINETVPNRFSPKSPDKAHLNLHINSLELGDSAVYFCASSQGTGRRQPQHFGDGTRLSIL.

In this sample, this clonotype turned up a few times. This rearrangement joins TRBV24-1 to TRBJ2-1; a possible D gene is TRBD2 (6 bases). The CDR3 is 14 amino acids. The V end was cut by 9 bases, the J end by 8 bases, with 19 bases between. Germline V gives CDR1 KGHDR, CDR2 SFDVKD. The CDR3 loop is CATSRGFTVDEQFF. Written as DNA, the CDR3 is TGTGCCACCTCTCGGGGGTTCACGGTCGATGAGCAGTTCTTC.

Many counts were recorded for this clonotype. The chain has TRBV12-3 or TRBV12-4 and TRBJ1-5, with a tentative D call TRBD1 (5 bases). Trimming removed 6 bases at V and 8 bases at J, with 14 bases between. This CDR3 is 13 amino acids long. The CDR3 coding sequence is TGTGCCAGCAGCAAAGGGACGGTGGAGCCCCAGCATTTT. Its translation: CASSKGTVEPQHF.

V and J are TRBV6-5 and TRBJ2-3; 8 bases map to TRBD1. Germline values: CDR1 MNHEY, CDR2 SVGAGI. The length of the CDR3 is 12 residues. Trimming cost V 6 bases and J 8 bases; bases outside gene matches: 4. The CDR3 is CASSRTGGTQYF. The CDR3 DNA reads as TGTGCCAGCAGCCGAACAGGGGGTACGCAGTATTTT.

This clonotype was recorded a few times. No conserved phenylalanine or tryptophan is present at the end of the CDR3, so a read error is the likely explanation. CDR3 residues: CASSQDPPAGYYGYTI. CDR3 bases: TGCGCCAGCAGCCAAGATCCCCCGGCAGGGTACTATGGCTACACCATC. The chain has TRBV4-3 and TRBJ1-2; a weak D match, TRBD1 (5 bases). CDR1 LGHNA and CDR2 YSLEER come from the germline V gene. CDR3 length equals 16 residues. V lost 0 bases and J lost 3, with 14 bases in between.

This rearrangement joins TRBV7-2 to TRBJ2-5; D unclear. Trimming pared 8 bases from V and 1 base from J, leaving 11 bases between. CDR1 is SGHTA and CDR2 is FQGNSA in the germline V gene. The CDR3 extends over 13 amino acids. The CDR3 is CASVWRPQETQYF. CDR3 coding DNA: TGTGCCAGCGTGTGGCGGCCCCAAGAGACCCAGTACTTC.

The chain is built from TRBV6-6 and TRBJ2-3; a weak D match, TRBD1 (6 bases). The CDR3 has 13 amino acids. From germline, CDR1 is MNHNY and CDR2 SVGAGI (reference sequence). V was clipped by 8 bases and J by 5 bases, with 14 bases between them. CDR3 sequence (DNA): TGTGCCAGCGGTCCCACAGGGCTAGATACGCAGTATTTT. Protein sequence: CASGPTGLDTQYF.

This clonotype was seen only a few times. The chain joins TRBV29-1 to TRBJ2-3; TRBD2 is a possible D gene (5 bases). The V end was cut by 3 bases, the J end by 4 bases, with 17 bases between. The V gene's germline CDR1 is SQVTM and CDR2 ANQGSEA. The CDR3 extends over 15 amino acids. The CDR3 DNA is TGCAGCGTTGATGGGAGCGGAAGAAGCGCAGATACGCAGTATTTT. It specifies CSVDGSGRSADTQYF.

This clonotype has more than one count but fewer than ten. The genes are TRBV6-6 and TRBJ1-4; 8 nucleotides line up with TRBD1. This CDR3 is 17 amino acids long. CDR1 and CDR2 (germline): MNHNY, SVGAGI (reference sequence). Losses at the gene ends were 1 base for V and 1 base for J; bases not matched to a gene: 5. The CDR3 DNA reads as TGTGCCAGCAGTTACTTAGCAGGGGGCCAAACTAATGAAAAACTGTTTTTT. It is translated as CASSYLAGGQTNEKLFF.

In its sample, this clonotype was seen once. The chain has TRBV5-6 and TRBJ2-1, with a tentative D call TRBD1 (6 bases). Looked up from germline, CDR1 is SGHDT and CDR2 is YYEEEE. Trimming removed 6 bases at V and 3 bases at J, with 13 bases between. This CDR3 region has 14 residues. The CDR3 DNA reads TGTGCCAGCATCGGACAGAGGATCTACAATGAGCAGTTCTTC. It yields the protein CASIGQRIYNEQFF.

This clonotype has more than one count but fewer than ten. The chain carries TRBV7-2 and TRBJ1-2, with a tentative D call TRBD1 (5 bases). Looked up from germline, CDR1 is SGHTA and CDR2 is FQGNSA. CDR3 length: 13 amino acids. The germline V and J ends were trimmed by 2 bases and 4 bases, with 8 bases remaining between them. CDR3 in amino acids: CASSLRQTYGYTF. In nucleotides, the CDR3 is TGTGCCAGCAGCTTAAGACAGACCTATGGCTACACCTTC.

This clonotype has only a few counts. The chain carries TRBV7-9 and TRBJ2-7; D is uncertain. The CDR3 is made up of 9 amino acids. Germline CDR1 reads SEHNR; CDR2 reads FQNEAQ (reference sequence). Trimming stripped 6 bases from V and 4 bases from J, with 1 base between. CDR3 bases: TGTGCCAGCAGGTACGAGCAGTACGTC. Translating it yields CASRYEQYV.

The chain couples TRBV30 to TRBJ1-2, with D unclear. This CDR3 region has 14 residues. CDR1 GTSNPN and CDR2 SVGIG come from the germline V gene (reference sequence). Between the trimmed V and J ends, which lost 3 bases and 0 bases, there was a span of 11 bases. The CDR3 DNA reads as TGTGCCTGGAGGCGACGCCCGCCTAACTATGGCTACACCTTC. It encodes CAWRRRPPNYGYTF.

The V call is TRBV5-1, the J call TRBJ2-7; TRBD1 might be the D (6 bases). Germline lookup yields CDR1 SGHRS and CDR2 YFSETQ. The CDR3 runs 15 residues. V was clipped by 3 bases and J by 4 bases, with 17 bases between them. This chain's CDR3 is CASSWGGRGLYEQYF. The CDR3 DNA sequence: TGCGCCAGCAGCTGGGGCGGAAGGGGGTTGTACGAGCAGTACTTC.

The CDR3 region has the DNA TGTGCCAGTAGCAGCCGCGTAGGTGGGCCTTCCTACAATGAGCAGTTCTTC. Translating gives CASSSRVGGPSYNEQFF. The chain uses TRBV19 and TRBJ2-1; D not certain. Germline V lookup: CDR1 LNHDA, CDR2 SQIVND (reference sequence). V was shortened by 6 bases and J by 1 base, with 19 bases between the two germline ends. The CDR3 is 17 residues long.

This clonotype was seen more than once but under ten times. The rearrangement links TRBV20-1 to TRBJ2-3; 15 positions match TRBD2. The junction had 8 bases not matched to a gene; V was cut back by 6 bases and J by 1 base. The CDR3 totals 17 residues. Germline V gives CDR1 DFQATT, CDR2 SNEGSKA (reference sequence). CDR3 region: CSAWTSGGAAGTDTQYF. CDR3 coding DNA: TGCAGTGCGTGGACTAGCGGGGGGGCGGCGGGCACAGATACGCAGTATTTT.

The chain employs TRBV7-9 and TRBJ2-3; no definite D call. Trimming removed 5 bases at V and 6 bases at J, with 9 bases between. Germline values: CDR1 SEHNR, CDR2 FQNEAQ (reference sequence). The CDR3 length is 12 residues. CDR3 residues: CASSGPGDTQYF. For the CDR3, the DNA is TGTGCCAGCAGCGGCCCCGGGGATACGCAGTATTTT.